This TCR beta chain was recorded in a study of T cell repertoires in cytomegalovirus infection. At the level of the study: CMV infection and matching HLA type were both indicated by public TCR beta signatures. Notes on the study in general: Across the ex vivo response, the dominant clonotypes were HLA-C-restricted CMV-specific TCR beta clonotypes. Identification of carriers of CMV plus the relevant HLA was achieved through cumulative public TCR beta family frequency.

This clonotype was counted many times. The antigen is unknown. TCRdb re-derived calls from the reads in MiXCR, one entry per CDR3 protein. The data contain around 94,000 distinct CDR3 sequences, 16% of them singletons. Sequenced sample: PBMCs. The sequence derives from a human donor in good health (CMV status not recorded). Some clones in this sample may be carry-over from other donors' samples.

The CDR3 nucleotides are TGTGCCAGCAGCTTATCGCTAGCGGGGAGGGCCTACAATGAGCAGTTCTTC. Amino acid sequence: CASSLSLAGRAYNEQFF. This rearrangement joins TRBV7-3 to TRBJ2-1, with 9 bases identical to TRBD2. Losses at the gene ends were 2 bases for V and 2 bases for J; bases not matched to a gene: 7. The CDR3 extends over 17 amino acids. Looked up from germline, CDR1 is SGHTA and CDR2 is FQGTGA.